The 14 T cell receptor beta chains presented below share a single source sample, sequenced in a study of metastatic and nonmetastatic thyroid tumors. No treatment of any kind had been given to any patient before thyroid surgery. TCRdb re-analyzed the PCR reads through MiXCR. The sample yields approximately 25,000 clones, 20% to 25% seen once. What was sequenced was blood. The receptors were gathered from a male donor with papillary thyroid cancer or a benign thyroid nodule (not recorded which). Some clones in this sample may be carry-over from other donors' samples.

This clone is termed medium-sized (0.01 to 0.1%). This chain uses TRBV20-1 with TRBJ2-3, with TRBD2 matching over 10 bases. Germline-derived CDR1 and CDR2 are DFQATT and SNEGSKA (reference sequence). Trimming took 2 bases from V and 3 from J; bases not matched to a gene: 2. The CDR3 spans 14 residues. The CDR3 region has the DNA TGCAGTGCTAGAAGCGGGAGGGAGACAGATACGCAGTATTTT. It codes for CSARSGRETDTQYF.

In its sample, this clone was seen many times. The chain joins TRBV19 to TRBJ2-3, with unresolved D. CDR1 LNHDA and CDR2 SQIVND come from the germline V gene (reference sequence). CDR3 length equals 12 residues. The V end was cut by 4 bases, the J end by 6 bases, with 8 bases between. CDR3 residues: CASSRGLDTQYF. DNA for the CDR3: TGTGCCAGTAGTAGGGGTCTGGATACGCAGTATTTT.

The CDR3 is CAWTIDSDYTF. The CDR3, as DNA: TGTGCCTGGACTATTGATAGTGACTACACCTTC. This chain uses TRBV30 with TRBJ1-2; D call uncertain. V was cut by 4 bases and J by 10 bases, with 13 bases left in between. The germline V gene has CDR1 GTSNPN and CDR2 SVGIG (reference sequence). The CDR3 totals 11 residues.

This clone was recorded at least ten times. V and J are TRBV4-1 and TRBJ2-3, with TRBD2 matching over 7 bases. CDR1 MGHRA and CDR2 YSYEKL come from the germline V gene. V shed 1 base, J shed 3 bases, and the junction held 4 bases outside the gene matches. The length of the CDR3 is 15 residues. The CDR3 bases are TGCGCCAGCAGCCAAGTCGGACTAGGGACAGATACGCAGTATTTT. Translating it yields CASSQVGLGTDTQYF.

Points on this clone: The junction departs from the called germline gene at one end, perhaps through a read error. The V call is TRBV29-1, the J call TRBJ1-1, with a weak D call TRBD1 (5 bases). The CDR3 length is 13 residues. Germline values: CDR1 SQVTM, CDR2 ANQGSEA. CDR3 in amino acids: CSVTGQMDTEDFF. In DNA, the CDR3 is TGCAGCGTGACGGGGCAGATGGACACTGAAGATTTCTTT.

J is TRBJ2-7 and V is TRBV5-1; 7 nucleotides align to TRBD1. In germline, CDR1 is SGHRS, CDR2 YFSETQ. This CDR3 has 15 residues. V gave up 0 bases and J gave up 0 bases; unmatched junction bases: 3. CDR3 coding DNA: TGCGCCAGCAGCTTGGGACAGGGATTCTCCTACGAGCAGTACTTC. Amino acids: CASSLGQGFSYEQYF.

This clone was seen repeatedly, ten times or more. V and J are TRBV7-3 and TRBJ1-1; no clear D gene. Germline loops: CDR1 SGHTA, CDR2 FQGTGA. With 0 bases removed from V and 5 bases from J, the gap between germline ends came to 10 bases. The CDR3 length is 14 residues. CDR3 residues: CASSLTPRGTEAFF. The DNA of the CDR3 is TGTGCCAGCAGCTTAACACCCCGCGGTACTGAAGCTTTCTTT. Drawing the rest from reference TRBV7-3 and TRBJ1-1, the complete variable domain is GAGVSQTPSNKVTEKGKYVELRCDPISGHTALYWYRQSLGQGPEFLIYFQGTGAADDSGLPNDRFFAVRPEGSVSTLKIQRTERGDSAVYLCASSLTPRGTEAFFGQGTRLTVV.

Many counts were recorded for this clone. The chain's CDR3 is CASSDRMNEAFF. In nucleotides, the CDR3 is TGTGCCAGTAGCGACAGGATGAATGAAGCTTTCTTT. V is TRBV19 and J is TRBJ1-1, with D possibly TRBD1 on 6 matching bases. The CDR3 covers 12 residues. Trimming cost V 6 bases and J 7 bases, with 12 bases left between them. Germline V lookup: CDR1 LNHDA, CDR2 SQIVND (reference sequence).

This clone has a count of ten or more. The CDR3, as DNA: TGTGCCTGGAGTGTAAACTTCTATGGCTACACCTTC. It translates to CAWSVNFYGYTF. J is TRBJ1-2 and V is TRBV30; D remains unclear. V lost 0 bases and J lost 4, with 6 bases in between. The length of the CDR3 is 12 residues. Germline V gives CDR1 GTSNPN, CDR2 SVGIG (reference sequence).

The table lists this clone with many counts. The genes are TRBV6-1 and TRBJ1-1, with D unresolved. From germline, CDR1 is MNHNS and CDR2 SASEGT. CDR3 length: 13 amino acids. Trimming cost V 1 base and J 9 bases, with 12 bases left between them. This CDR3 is CASSEGPLRKAFF. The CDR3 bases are TGTGCCAGCAGTGAAGGACCCCTAAGGAAAGCTTTCTTT.

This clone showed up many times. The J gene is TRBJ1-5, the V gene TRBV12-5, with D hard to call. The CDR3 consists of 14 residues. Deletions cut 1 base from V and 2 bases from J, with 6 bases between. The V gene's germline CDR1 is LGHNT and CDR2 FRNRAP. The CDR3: CASGLGIRNQPQHF. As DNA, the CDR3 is TGTGCTAGTGGTTTGGGGATACGCAATCAGCCCCAGCATTTT.

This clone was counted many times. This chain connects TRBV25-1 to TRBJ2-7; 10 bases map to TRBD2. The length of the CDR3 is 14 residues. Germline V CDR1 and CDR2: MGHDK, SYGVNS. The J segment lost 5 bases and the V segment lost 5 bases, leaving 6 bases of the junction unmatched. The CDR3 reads CASSKSGRADEQYF. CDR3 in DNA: TGTGCCAGCAGTAAAAGCGGGAGGGCCGACGAGCAGTACTTC.

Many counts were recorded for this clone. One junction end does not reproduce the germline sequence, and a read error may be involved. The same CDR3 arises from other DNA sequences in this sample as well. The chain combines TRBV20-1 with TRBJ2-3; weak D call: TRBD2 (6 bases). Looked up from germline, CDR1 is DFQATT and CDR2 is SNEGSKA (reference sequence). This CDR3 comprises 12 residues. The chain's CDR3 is CSAREGGDTQYF. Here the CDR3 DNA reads TGCAGTGCTAGAGAGGGGGGAGATACGCAGTACTTT.

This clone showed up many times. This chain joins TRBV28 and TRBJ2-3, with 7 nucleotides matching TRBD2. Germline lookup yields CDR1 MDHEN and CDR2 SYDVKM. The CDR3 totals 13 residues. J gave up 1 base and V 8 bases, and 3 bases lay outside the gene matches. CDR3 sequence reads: CASGTIRTDTQYF. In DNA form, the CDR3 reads TGTGCCAGCGGGACTATCCGCACAGATACGCAGTATTTT.